The source of this T cell receptor beta chain is a study of T cells in Graves' hyperthyroidism and ophthalmopathy. Whole-study findings and limits: Model-based prediction identified ophthalmopathy a median about 6.8 months prior to its onset.

It was RNA transcripts that yielded the amplified TCR beta CDR3 regions. The HTBI primer set was used in a first-round RT-PCR of the TCR CDR3. MiXCR was run by TCRdb on the multiplex PCR reads, yielding one entry per CDR3 protein. The sample yields 250,000 to 300,000 distinct CDR3 sequences, around 19% seen once. This clonotype was counted ten times or more. Its antigen remains unidentified. The germline gives CDR1 SGHRS, CDR2 YFSETQ. With 4 bases removed from V and 7 bases from J, the gap between germline ends came to 12 bases. This CDR3 has 12 residues. The origin of this receptor is a man aged 50-60 years with Graves' ophthalmopathy. Sequenced: blood. V usage is TRBV5-1 and J usage is TRBJ2-7; D is uncertain. This chain's CDR3 is CASSLTAREQYF. CDR3 nucleotides: TGCGCCAGCAGCCTCACCGCTAGGGAGCAGTACTTC.